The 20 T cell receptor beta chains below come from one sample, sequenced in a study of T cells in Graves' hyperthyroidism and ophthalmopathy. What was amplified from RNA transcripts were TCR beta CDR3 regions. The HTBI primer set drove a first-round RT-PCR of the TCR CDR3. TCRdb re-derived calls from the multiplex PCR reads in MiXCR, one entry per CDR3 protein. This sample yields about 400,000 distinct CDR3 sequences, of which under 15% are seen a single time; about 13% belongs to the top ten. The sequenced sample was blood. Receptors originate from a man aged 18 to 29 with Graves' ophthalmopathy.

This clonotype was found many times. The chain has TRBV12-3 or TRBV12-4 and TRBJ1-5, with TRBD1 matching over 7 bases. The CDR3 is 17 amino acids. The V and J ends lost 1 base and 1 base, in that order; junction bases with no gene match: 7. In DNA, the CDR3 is TGTGCCAGCAGTTTAGGGGACAGAGCGTCGAGCAATCAGCCCCAGCATTTT. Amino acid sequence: CASSLGDRASSNQPQHF.

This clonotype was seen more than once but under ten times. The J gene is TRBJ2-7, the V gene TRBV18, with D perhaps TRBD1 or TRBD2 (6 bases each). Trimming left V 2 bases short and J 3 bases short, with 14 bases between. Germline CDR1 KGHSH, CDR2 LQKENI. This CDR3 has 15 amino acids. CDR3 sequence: CASSPGGGGSYEQYF. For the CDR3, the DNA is TGTGCCAGCTCACCAGGCGGAGGGGGTAGCTACGAGCAGTACTTC.

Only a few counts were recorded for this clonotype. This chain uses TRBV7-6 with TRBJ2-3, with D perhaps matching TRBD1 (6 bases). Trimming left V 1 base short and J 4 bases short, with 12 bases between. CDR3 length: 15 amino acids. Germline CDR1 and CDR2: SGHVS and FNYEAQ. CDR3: CASSLDPNRADTQYF. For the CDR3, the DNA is TGTGCCAGCAGCTTAGACCCCAACAGGGCAGATACGCAGTATTTT.

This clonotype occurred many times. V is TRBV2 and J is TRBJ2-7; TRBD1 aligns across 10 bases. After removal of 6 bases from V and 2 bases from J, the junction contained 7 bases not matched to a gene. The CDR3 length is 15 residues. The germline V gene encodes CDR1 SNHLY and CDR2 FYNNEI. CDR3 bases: TGTGCCAGCAGAGTCGGACAGGGGGTCCCCTACGAGCAGTACTTC. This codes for CASRVGQGVPYEQYF.

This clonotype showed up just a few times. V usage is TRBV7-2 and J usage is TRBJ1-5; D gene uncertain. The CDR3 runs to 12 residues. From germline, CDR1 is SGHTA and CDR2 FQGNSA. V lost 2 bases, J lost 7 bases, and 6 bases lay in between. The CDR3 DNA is TGTGCCAGCAGCTTATTTGCCCAGCCCCAGCATTTT. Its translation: CASSLFAQPQHF. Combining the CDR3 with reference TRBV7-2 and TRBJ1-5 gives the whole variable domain GAGVSQSPSNKVTEKGKDVELRCDPISGHTALYWYRQSLGQGLEFLIYFQGNSAPDKSGLPSDRFSAERTGGSVSTLTIQRTQQEDSAVYLCASSLFAQPQHFGDGTRLSIL.

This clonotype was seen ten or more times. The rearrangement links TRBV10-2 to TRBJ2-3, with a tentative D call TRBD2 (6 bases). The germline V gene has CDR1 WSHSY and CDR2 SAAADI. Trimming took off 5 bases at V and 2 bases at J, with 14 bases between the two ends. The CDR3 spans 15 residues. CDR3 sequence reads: CASSTQGLSTDTQYF. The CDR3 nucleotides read TGCGCCAGCAGTACCCAAGGACTATCCACAGATACGCAGTATTTT.

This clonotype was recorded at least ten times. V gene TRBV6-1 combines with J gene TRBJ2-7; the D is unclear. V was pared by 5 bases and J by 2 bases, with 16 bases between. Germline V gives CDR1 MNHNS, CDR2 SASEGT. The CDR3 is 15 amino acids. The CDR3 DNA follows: TGTGCCAGCAGTTATTCCTTCGCCGGTACCTACGAGCAGTACTTC. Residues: CASSYSFAGTYEQYF.

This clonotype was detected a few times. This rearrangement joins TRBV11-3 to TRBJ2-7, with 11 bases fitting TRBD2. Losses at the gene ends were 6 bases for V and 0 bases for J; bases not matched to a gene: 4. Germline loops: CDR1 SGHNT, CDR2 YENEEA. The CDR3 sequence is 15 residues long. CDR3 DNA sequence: TGTGCCAGCAGTAAGACTAGCGGGACCTCCTACGAGCAGTACTTC. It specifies CASSKTSGTSYEQYF.

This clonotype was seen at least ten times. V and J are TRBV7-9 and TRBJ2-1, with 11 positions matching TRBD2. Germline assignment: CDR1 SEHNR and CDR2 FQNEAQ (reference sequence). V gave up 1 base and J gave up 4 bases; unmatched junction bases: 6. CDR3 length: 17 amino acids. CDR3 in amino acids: CASSLVSSSGGYNEQFF. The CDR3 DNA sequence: TGTGCCAGCAGCTTAGTATCGTCTAGCGGGGGGTACAATGAGCAGTTCTTC.

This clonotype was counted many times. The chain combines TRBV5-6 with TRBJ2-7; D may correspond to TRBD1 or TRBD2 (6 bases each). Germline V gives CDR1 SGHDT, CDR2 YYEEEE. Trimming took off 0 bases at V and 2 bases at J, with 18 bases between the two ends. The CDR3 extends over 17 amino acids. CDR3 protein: CASSLVGPGALTYEQYF. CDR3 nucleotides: TGTGCCAGCAGCTTGGTCGGTCCGGGGGCTTTGACCTACGAGCAGTACTTC.

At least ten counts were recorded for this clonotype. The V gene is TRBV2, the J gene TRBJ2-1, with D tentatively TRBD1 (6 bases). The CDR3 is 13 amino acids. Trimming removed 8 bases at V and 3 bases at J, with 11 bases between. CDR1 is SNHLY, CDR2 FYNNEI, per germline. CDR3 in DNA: TGTGCCAGCGAGACAGGAATCTACAATGAGCAGTTCTTC. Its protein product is CASETGIYNEQFF. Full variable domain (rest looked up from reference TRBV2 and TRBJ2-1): EPEVTQTPSHQVTQMGQEVILRCVPISNHLYFYWYRQILGQKVEFLVSFYNNEISEKSEIFDDQFSVERPDGSNFTLKIRSTKLEDSAMYFCASETGIYNEQFFGPGTRLTVL.

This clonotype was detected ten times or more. The DNA for the CDR3 is TGTGCCAGCAGCTTAGGTAGGACTCAGTTCTTC. Translation gives CASSLGRTQFF. This chain uses TRBV7-2 with TRBJ2-1; perhaps TRBD2 as D (5 bases). V was clipped by 1 base and J by 13 bases, with 8 bases between them. In germline, CDR1 is SGHTA, CDR2 FQGNSA. The CDR3 is 11 residues long. Complete variable domain (other parts from reference TRBV7-2 and TRBJ2-1): GAGVSQSPSNKVTEKGKDVELRCDPISGHTALYWYRQSLGQGLEFLIYFQGNSAPDKSGLPSDRFSAERTGGSVSTLTIQRTQQEDSAVYLCASSLGRTQFFGPGTRLTVL.

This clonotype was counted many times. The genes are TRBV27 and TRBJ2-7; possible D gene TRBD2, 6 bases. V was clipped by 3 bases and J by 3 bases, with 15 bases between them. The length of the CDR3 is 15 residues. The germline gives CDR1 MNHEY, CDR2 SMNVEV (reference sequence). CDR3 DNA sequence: TGTGCCAGCAGTTTGAGATCCGGGGGAGGCTACGAGCAGTACTTC. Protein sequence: CASSLRSGGGYEQYF.

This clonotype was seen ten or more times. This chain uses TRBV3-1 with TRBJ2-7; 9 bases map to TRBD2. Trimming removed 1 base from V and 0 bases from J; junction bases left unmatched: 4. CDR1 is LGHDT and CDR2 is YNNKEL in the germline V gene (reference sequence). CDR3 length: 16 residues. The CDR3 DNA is TGTGCCAGCAGCCAAGGGCTAGCGGGGAACTCCTACGAGCAGTACTTC. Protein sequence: CASSQGLAGNSYEQYF.

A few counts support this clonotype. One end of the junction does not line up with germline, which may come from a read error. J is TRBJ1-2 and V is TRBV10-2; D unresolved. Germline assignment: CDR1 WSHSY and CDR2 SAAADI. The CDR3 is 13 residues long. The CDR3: CANSDNGGYGYTF. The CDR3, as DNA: TGCGCCAACAGTGACAATGGAGGCTATGGCTACACCTTC.

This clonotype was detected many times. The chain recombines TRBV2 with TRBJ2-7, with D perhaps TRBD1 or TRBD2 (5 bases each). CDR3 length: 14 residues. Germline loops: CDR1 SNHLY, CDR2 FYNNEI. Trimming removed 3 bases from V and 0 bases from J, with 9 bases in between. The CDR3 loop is CASSDEGPSYEQYF. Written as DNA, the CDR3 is TGTGCCAGCAGTGACGAGGGACCCTCCTACGAGCAGTACTTC.

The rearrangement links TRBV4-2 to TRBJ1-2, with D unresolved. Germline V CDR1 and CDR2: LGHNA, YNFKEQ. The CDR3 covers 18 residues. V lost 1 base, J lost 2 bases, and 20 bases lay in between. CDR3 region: CASSQGKGYRRTNYGYTF. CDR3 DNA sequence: TGTGCCAGCAGCCAAGGCAAGGGTTATAGACGGACCAACTATGGCTACACCTTC.

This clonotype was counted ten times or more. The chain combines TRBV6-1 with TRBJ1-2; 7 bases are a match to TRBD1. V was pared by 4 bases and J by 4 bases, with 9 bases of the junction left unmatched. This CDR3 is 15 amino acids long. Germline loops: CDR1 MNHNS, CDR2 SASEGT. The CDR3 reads CASSVVTGPSYGYTF. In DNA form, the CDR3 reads TGTGCCAGCAGTGTGGTGACAGGGCCGTCCTATGGCTACACCTTC.

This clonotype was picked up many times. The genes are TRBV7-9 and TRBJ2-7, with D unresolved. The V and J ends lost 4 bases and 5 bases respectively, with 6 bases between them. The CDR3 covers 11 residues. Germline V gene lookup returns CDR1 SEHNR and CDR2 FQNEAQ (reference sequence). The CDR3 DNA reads TGTGCCAGCAGCTCCTCGAACGAGCAGTACTTC. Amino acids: CASSSSNEQYF.

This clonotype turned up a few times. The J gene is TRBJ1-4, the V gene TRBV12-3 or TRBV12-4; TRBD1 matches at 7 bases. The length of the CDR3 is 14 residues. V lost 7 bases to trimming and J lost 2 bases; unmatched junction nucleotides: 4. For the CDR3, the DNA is TGTGCCAGCACCAGGACAGGTACTAATGAAAAACTGTTTTTT. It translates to CASTRTGTNEKLFF.